Here is one TCR beta chain with its context. A read error may produce the germline difference seen at one junction end. These data come from a study of blood T cell repertoires in COVID-19. Study-level background: Samples representing acute and convalescent COVID-19 were sourced from the United States, Italy and Spain.

The method was immunoSEQ multiplex PCR; TCRdb's version includes in-frame clones alone and lacks a portion of them. The sample contains roughly 58,000 clones, around 76% of which appear only once. Input material: peripheral blood. The TCR originated in a man in his forties or fifties with active or convalescent COVID-19.

This CDR3 reads CASSLGAGQPFPTF. For the CDR3, the DNA is TGCGCCAGCAGCTTGGGGGCGGGACAGCCCTTCCCTACATTC. The rearrangement uses TRBV5-1 and TRBJ1-2; TRBD1 agrees at 7 bases. Germline V gene lookup returns CDR1 SGHRS and CDR2 YFSETQ. This CDR3 comprises 14 residues.